The present TCR delta chain was sequenced within a study of Vδ1+ human thymocytes. Study-level findings and limits: Bulk data may be misread because of unexpected Vdelta2 sequences. In the thymus, TRG and TRD repertoires looked highly polyclonal with Gaussian CDR3 lengths.

This clone was observed a handful of times. Its antigen is unidentified. There are 18 residues in the CDR3. V lost 1 base and J 0 bases, leaving 18 bases between the germline ends. Germline V gene lookup returns CDR1 TSWWSYY and CDR2 QGS. Sequences come from RNA converted to cDNA by reverse transcription. The CDR3 regions were amplified by multiplex PCR from V-gene primers to a constant-region primer. TCRdb re-analyzed the multiplex PCR reads via CATT. This sample has 50,000 to 60,000 delta-chain clones, with roughly 15% found just once. The sequenced sample consisted of Vdelta1+ gamma-delta thymocytes from the thymus. Indicated subset: FACS-sorted CD3+ TCRalphabeta- TCRVdelta1+ TCRVdelta2- thymocytes. The receptor was derived from a girl less than two years old who had congenital heart surgery. The V and J genes are TRDV1 and TRDJ1; D possibly corresponds to TRDD3 (5 bases). The CDR3 reads CALGEPPGRTGHTDKLIF. The CDR3 DNA reads TGTGCTCTTGGGGAACCTCCGGGACGTACTGGTCACACCGATAAACTCATCTTT.